This T cell receptor beta chain was sequenced during a study of OX40 agonist ivuxolimab in advanced cancers. Study-level background: Ivuxolimab, an agonist antibody against OX40 (CD134), was given to patients. Patients in the trial were receiving intravenous ivuxolimab every 2 weeks, at doses of 0.01 to 10 mg/kg. Study results and limitations: The average count of expanded clones was higher among CD8+ T cells than among CD4+.

A word on this clone: The target antigen is unknown.

Clones were sequenced by immunoSEQ multiplex PCR, and TCRdb holds only the in-frame ones, with some missing. The table lists approximately 74,000 clones, more than 70% of them singletons. CDR1 KGHSH and CDR2 LQKENI come from the germline V gene. Trimming removed 1 base at V and 5 bases at J, with 11 bases between. This CDR3 spans 14 amino acids. The V and J genes are TRBV18 and TRBJ1-1; D might be TRBD1 (5 bases). The input for sequencing was CD4+ or CD8+ T cells sorted from blood, taken in a trial of the OX40 agonist ivuxolimab. The sequence came from an adult with an advanced solid tumor such as melanoma, head and neck, liver or kidney cancer. CDR3 amino acids: CASSPRGVGTEAFF. For the CDR3, the DNA is TGTGCCAGCTCACCACGGGGGGTGGGGACTGAAGCTTTCTTT.